Presented here are 6 T cell receptor beta chains from one specimen sequenced in a study of Graves' ophthalmopathy and Graves' hyperthyroidism. RNA transcripts provided the template for amplifying TCR beta CDR3 regions. HTBI-primed first-round RT-PCR preceded second-round multiplex PCR. MiXCR, applied by TCRdb to the multiplex PCR reads, yields one record per CDR3 protein. The profile shows 240,000 or so distinct CDR3 sequences, 45% of them singletons. Material for sequencing was peripheral blood. The receptor set was obtained from an adult man with Graves' ophthalmopathy.

This clonotype showed up just a few times. The chain uses TRBV20-1 and TRBJ2-7, with D possibly TRBD2 on 6 matching bases. CDR3 size: 13 residues. Germline CDR1 DFQATT, CDR2 SNEGSKA (reference sequence). V was trimmed by 1 base and J by 0 bases, leaving 7 bases between them. Written as DNA, the CDR3 is TGCAGTGCTAGAGTGCGGGACTCCTACGAGCAGTACTTC. This codes for CSARVRDSYEQYF.

CDR3 in DNA: TGTGCCAGCGAGAATGTGCCCGCCTCTAACTATGGCTACACCTTC. Translated: CASENVPASNYGYTF. The J gene is TRBJ1-2, the V gene TRBV7-2; D gene uncertain. CDR1 and CDR2 from the germline V gene are SGHTA and FQGNSA. Trimming pared 8 bases from V and 0 bases from J, leaving 16 bases between. CDR3 length: 15 residues. Combining the CDR3 with reference TRBV7-2 and TRBJ1-2 gives the whole variable domain GAGVSQSPSNKVTEKGKDVELRCDPISGHTALYWYRQSLGQGLEFLIYFQGNSAPDKSGLPSDRFSAERTGGSVSTLTIQRTQQEDSAVYLCASENVPASNYGYTFGSGTRLTVV.

This clonotype was detected a few times. The chain couples TRBV5-8 to TRBJ1-4; no clear D. Trimming left V 1 base short and J 8 bases short, with 12 bases between. CDR1 and CDR2 (germline): SGHTS, YDEGEE. CDR3 length: 14 residues. The CDR3 DNA reads as TGTGCCAGCAGCTTGATCCCGTCTGACGAAAAACTGTTTTTT. Translation gives CASSLIPSDEKLFF.

This clonotype was observed at least ten times. V is TRBV7-2 and J is TRBJ1-2, with D hard to call. The V and J ends lost 3 bases and 2 bases respectively, with 7 bases between them. Germline values: CDR1 SGHTA, CDR2 FQGNSA. The CDR3 sequence is 13 residues long. CDR3 sequence (DNA): TGTGCCAGCAGCTTTTTACGGAACTATGGCTACACCTTC. It is translated as CASSFLRNYGYTF.

This clonotype was recorded a few times. This chain uses TRBV12-3 or TRBV12-4 with TRBJ1-4, with 7 bases matching TRBD1. V shed 1 base, J shed 13 bases, and the junction held 0 bases outside the gene matches. This CDR3 region has 11 residues. CDR3 sequence (DNA): TGTGCCAGCAGTTTAGGGGACAGACTGTTTTTT. It translates to CASSLGDRLFF.

This chain connects TRBV19 to TRBJ1-5, with 8 bases that match TRBD1. CDR1 and CDR2 from the germline V gene are LNHDA and SQIVND (reference sequence). The CDR3 runs to 14 residues. Losses at the gene ends were 6 bases for V and 7 bases for J; bases not matched to a gene: 8. The CDR3 DNA reads TGTGCCAGTAGGCTTCAGGGGGCAGGGCAGCCCCAGCATTTT. Translated: CASRLQGAGQPQHF.